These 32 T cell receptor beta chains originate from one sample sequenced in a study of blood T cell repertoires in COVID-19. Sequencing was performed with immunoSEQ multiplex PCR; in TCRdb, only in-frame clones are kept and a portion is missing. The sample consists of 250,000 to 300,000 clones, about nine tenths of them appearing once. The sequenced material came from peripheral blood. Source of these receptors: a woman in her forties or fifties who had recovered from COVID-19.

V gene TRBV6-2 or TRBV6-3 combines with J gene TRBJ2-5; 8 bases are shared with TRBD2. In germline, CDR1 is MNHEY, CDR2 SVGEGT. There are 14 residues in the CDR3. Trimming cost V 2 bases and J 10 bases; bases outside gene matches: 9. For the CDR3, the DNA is TGTGCCAGCAGTTACGGCGGGGGGCAGAGCGGCCAGTACTTC. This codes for CASSYGGGQSGQYF.

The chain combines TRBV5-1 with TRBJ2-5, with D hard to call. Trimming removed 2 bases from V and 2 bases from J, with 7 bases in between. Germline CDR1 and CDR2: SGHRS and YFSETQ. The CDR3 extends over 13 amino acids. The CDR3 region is CASSFQVQETQYF. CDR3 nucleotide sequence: TGCGCCAGCAGCTTTCAGGTACAAGAGACCCAGTACTTC.

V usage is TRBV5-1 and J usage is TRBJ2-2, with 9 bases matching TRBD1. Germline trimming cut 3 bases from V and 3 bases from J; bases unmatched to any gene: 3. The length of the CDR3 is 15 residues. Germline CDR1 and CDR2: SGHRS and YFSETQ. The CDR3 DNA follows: TGCGCCAGCAGCTACCGGGACAGGGACACCGGGGAGCTGTTTTTT. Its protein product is CASSYRDRDTGELFF.

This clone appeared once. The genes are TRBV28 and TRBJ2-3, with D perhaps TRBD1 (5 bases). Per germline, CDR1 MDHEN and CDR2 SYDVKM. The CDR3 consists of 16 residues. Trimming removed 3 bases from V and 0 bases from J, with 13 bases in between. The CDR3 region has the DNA TGTGCCAGCAGTTTGCTAGGACATGAGAGCACAGATACGCAGTATTTT. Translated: CASSLLGHESTDTQYF. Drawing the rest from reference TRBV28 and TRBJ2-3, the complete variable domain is DVKVTQSSRYLVKRTGEKVFLECVQDMDHENMFWYRQDPGLGLRLIYFSYDVKMKEKGDIPEGYSVSREKKERFSLILESASTNQTSMYLCASSLLGHESTDTQYFGPGTRLTVL.

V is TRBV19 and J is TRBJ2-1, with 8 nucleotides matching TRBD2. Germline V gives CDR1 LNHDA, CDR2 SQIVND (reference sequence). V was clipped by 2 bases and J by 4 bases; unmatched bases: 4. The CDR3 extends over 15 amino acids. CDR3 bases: TGTGCCAGTAGTATACGACTAGCGACTTACAATGAGCAGTTCTTC. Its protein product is CASSIRLATYNEQFF.

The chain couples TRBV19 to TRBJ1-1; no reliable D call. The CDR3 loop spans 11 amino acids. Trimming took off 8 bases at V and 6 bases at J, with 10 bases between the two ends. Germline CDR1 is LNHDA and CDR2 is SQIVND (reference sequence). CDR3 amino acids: CASSYSAEAFF. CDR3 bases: TGTGCCAGTTCATACAGTGCTGAAGCTTTCTTT. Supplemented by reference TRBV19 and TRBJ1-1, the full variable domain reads DGGITQSPKYLFRKEGQNVTLSCEQNLNHDAMYWYRQDPGQGLRLIYYSQIVNDFQKGDIAEGYSVSREKKESFPLTVTSAQKNPTAFYLCASSYSAEAFFGQGTRLTVV.

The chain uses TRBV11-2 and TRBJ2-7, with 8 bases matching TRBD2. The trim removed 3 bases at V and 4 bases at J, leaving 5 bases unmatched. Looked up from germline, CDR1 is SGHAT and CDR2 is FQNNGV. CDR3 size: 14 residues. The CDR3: CASSLGTSVYEQYF. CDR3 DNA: TGTGCCAGCAGCTTGGGGACTAGTGTTTACGAGCAGTACTTC.

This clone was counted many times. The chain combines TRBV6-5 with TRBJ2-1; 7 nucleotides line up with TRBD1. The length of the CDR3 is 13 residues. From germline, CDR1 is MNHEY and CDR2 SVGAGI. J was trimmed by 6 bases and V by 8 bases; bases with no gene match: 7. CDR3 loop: CASQGQFTNEQFF. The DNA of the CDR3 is TGTGCCAGCCAGGGACAGTTCACCAATGAGCAGTTCTTC.

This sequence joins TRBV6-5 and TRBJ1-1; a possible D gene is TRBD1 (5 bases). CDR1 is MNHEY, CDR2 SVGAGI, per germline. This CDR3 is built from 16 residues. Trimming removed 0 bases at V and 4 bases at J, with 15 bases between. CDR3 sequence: CASSYSGGPLGTEAFF. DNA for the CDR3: TGTGCCAGCAGTTACTCGGGGGGACCCCTCGGCACTGAAGCTTTCTTT.

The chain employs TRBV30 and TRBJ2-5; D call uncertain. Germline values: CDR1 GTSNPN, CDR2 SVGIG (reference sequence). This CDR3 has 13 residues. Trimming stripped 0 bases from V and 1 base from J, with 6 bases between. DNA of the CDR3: TGTGCCTGGAGTGTCTATTCCCAAGAGACCCAGTACTTC. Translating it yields CAWSVYSQETQYF.

CDR3 DNA sequence: TGTGCCAGTACCCCAAAGGGGGCGGGCAATCAGCCCCAGCATTTT. Translated: CASTPKGAGNQPQHF. The chain is built from TRBV19 and TRBJ1-5; 7 bases agree with TRBD1. This CDR3 is built from 15 residues. J gave up 2 bases and V 7 bases, and 8 bases lay outside the gene matches. In germline, CDR1 is LNHDA, CDR2 SQIVND (reference sequence).

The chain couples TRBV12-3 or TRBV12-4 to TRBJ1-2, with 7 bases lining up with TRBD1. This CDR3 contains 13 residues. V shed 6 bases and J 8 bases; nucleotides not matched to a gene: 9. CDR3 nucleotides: TGTGCCAGCAGCCCCGACAGGGAACGCGGCTACACCTTC. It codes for CASSPDRERGYTF.

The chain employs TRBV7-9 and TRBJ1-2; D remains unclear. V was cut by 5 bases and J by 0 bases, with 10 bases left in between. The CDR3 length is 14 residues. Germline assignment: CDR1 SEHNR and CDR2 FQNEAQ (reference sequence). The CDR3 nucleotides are TGTGCCAGCAGCCAACTATTCGCTAACTATGGCTACACCTTC. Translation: CASSQLFANYGYTF.

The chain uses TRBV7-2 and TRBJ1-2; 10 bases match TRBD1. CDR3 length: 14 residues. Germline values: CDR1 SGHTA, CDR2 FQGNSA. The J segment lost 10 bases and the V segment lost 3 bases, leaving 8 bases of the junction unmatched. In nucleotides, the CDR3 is TGTGCCAGCAGCTTCTGGGACAGGGGAGTATACTACACCTTC. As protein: CASSFWDRGVYYTF.

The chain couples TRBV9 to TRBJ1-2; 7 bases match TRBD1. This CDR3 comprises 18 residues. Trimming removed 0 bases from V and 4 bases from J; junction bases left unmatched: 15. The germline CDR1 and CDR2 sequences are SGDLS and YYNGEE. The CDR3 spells CASSVGQGVVTPVYGYTF. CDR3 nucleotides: TGTGCCAGCAGCGTAGGGCAGGGGGTTGTAACCCCGGTCTATGGCTACACCTTC.

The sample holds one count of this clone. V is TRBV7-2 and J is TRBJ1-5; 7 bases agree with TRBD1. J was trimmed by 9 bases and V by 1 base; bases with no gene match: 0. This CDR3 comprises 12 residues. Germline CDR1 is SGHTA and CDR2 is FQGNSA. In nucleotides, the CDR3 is TGTGCCAGCAGCTTAGGGACAGGGCCCCAGCATTTT. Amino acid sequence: CASSLGTGPQHF.

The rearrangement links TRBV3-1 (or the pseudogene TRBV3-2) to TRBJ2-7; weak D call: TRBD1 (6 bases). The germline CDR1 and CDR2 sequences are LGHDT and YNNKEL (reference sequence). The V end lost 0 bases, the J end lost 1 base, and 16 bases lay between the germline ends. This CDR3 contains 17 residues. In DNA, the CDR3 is TGTGCCAGCAGCCAAGAATGTTCCGGGACAACATCCTACGAGCAGTACTTC. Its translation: CASSQECSGTTSYEQYF.

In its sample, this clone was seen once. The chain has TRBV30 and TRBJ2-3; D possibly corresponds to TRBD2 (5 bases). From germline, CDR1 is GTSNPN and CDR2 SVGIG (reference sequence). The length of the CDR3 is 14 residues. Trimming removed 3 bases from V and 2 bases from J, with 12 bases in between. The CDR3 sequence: CAWSIGLITDTQYF. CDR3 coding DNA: TGTGCCTGGAGCATCGGACTGATCACAGATACGCAGTATTTT.

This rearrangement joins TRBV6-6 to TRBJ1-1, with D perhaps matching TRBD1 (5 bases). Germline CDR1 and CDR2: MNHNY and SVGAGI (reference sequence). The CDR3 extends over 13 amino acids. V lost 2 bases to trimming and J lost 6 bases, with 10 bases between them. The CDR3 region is CASSYPGGAEAFF. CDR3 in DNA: TGTGCCAGCAGTTACCCGGGGGGGGCTGAAGCTTTCTTT.

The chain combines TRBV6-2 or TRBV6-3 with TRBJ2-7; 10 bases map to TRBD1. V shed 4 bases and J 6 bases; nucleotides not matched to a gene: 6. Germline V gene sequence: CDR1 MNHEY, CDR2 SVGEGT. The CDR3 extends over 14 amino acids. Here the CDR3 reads CASSSRDRGGEQYF. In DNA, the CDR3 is TGTGCCAGCAGTTCCCGGGACAGGGGAGGCGAGCAGTACTTC.

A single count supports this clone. CDR3 sequence reads: CASSCRQGGETQYF. The CDR3, as DNA: TGTGCCAGCAGTTGCAGACAGGGTGGAGAGACCCAGTACTTC. The chain has TRBV6-4 and TRBJ2-5; 7 nucleotides match TRBD1. Germline lookup yields CDR1 MRHNA and CDR2 SNTAGT. With 5 bases clipped from V and 4 bases from J, the junction kept 7 bases outside the gene matches. This CDR3 is built from 14 residues.

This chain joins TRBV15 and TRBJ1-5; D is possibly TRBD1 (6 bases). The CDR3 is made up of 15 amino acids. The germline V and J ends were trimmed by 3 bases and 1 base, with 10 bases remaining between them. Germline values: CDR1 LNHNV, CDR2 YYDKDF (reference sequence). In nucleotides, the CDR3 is TGTGCCACCAGCAGCCGGGACACAAGCAATCAGCCCCAGCATTTT. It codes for CATSSRDTSNQPQHF.

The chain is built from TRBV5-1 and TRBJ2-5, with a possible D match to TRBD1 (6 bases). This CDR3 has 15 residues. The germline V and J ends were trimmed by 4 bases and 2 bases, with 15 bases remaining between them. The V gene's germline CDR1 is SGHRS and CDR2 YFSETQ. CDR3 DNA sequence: TGCGCCAGCAGCCCGGGGACAAAACATCAAGAGACCCAGTACTTC. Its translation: CASSPGTKHQETQYF.

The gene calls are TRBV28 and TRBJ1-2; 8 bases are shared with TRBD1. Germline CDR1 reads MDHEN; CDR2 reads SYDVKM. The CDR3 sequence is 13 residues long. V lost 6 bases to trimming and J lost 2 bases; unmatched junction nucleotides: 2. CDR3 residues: CASRGQVNYGYTF. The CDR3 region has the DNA TGTGCCAGCAGGGGACAGGTGAACTATGGCTACACCTTC.

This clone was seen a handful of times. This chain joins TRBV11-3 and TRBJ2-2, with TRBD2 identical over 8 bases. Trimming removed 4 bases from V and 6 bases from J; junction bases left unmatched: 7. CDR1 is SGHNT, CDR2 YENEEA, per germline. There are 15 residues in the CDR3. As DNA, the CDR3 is TGTGCCAGCAGCTCCGGCGGGGGGATGGCCGGGGAGCTGTTTTTT. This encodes CASSSGGGMAGELFF.

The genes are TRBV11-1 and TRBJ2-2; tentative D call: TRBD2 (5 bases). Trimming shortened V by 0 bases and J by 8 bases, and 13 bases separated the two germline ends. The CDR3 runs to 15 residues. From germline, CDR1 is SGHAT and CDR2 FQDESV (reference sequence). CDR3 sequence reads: CASSLARAVVGELFF. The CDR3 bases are TGTGCCAGCAGCTTAGCGAGGGCGGTAGTTGGGGAGCTGTTTTTT.

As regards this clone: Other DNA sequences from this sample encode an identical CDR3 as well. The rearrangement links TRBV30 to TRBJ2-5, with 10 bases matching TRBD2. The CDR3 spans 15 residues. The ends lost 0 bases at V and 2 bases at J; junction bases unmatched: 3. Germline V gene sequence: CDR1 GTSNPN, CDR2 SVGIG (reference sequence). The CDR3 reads CAWSVGSGGQETQYF. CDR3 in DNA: TGTGCCTGGAGTGTGGGTAGCGGGGGGCAAGAGACCCAGTACTTC.

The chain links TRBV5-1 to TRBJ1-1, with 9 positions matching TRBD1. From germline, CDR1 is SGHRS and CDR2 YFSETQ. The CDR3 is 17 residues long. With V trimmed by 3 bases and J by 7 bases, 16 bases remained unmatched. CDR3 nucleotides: TGCGCCAGCAGCTCTTACTATCCCGGGACAGGGTTAAGTGAAGCTTTCTTT. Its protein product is CASSSYYPGTGLSEAFF. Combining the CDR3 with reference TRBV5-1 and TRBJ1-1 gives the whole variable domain KAGVTQTPRYLIKTRGQQVTLSCSPISGHRSVSWYQQTPGQGLQFLFEYFSETQRNKGNFPGRFSGRQFSNSRSEMNVSTLELGDSALYLCASSSYYPGTGLSEAFFGQGTRLTVV.

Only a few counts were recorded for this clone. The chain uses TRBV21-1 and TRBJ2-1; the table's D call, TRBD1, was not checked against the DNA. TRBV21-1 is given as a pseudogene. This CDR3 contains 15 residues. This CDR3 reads CASSIGDRPRGEQFF. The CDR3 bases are TGTGCCAGCAGCATAGGGGACAGGCCTCGCGGTGAGCAGTTCTTC.

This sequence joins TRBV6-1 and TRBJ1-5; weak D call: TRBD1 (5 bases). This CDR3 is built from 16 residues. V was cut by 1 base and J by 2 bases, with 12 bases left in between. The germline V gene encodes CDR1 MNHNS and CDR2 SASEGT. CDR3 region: CASSEVPGVGNQPQHF. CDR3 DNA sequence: TGTGCCAGCAGTGAAGTCCCGGGGGTTGGCAATCAGCCCCAGCATTTT.

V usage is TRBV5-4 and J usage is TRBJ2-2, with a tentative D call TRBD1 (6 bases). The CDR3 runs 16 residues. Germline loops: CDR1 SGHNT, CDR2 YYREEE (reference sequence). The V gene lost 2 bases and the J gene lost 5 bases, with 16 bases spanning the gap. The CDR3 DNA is TGTGCCAGCAGCTTTATCAGGGGCCCCCGAACCGGGGAGCTGTTTTTT. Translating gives CASSFIRGPRTGELFF. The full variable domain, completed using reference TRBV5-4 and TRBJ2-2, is ETGVTQSPTHLIKTRGQQVTLRCSSQSGHNTVSWYQQALGQGPQFIFQYYREEENGRGNFPPRFSGLQFPNYSSELNVNALELDDSALYLCASSFIRGPRTGELFFGEGSRLTVL.

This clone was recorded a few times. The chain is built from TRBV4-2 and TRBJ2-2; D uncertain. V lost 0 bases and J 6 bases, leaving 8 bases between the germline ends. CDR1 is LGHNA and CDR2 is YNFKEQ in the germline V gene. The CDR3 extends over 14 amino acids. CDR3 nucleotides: TGTGCCAGCAGCCAAGATAACTTTGCCGGGGAGCTGTTTTTT. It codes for CASSQDNFAGELFF.